This entry lists 21 T cell receptor beta chains sequenced from one sample in a study of shared clonotypes between healthy human individuals. Data came from immunoSEQ multiplex PCR; TCRdb stores just in-frame clones and leaves some out. The sample holds 760,000 or so clones, 90% to 98% seen once. Naive-designated CD8 cells lacked CD45RO, were positively enriched for CCR7, and omitted terminally differentiated effector memory CD45RA+ cells. Sequences were obtained from naive CD8+ T cells sorted from blood. Receptors originate from a man aged 25-45 years in good health.

The J gene is TRBJ2-2, the V gene TRBV28; maybe TRBD2 (5 bases). The CDR3 length is 13 residues. Germline V lookup: CDR1 MDHEN, CDR2 SYDVKM. Trimming left V 5 bases short and J 6 bases short, with 10 bases between. This chain's CDR3 is CASSPSWAGELFF. The CDR3 coding sequence is TGTGCCAGCAGTCCTAGCTGGGCCGGGGAGCTGTTTTTT.

The chain recombines TRBV14 with TRBJ2-7; D remains unclear. CDR1 SGHDN and CDR2 FVKESK come from the germline V gene. The ends were cut back, 0 bases at V and 3 bases at J, with 3 bases in the middle. This CDR3 has 12 amino acids. The CDR3 protein is CASSQDIYEQYF. CDR3 sequence (DNA): TGTGCCAGCAGCCAAGACATCTACGAGCAGTACTTC.

This chain uses TRBV6-1 with TRBJ1-2; D is perhaps TRBD1 (5 bases). The V and J ends lost 1 base and 4 bases respectively, with 13 bases between them. The CDR3 has 15 amino acids. In germline, CDR1 is MNHNS, CDR2 SASEGT. CDR3 DNA sequence: TGTGCCAGCAGTGAAGAGGGGACGGCCGTCTATGGCTACACCTTC. It is translated as CASSEEGTAVYGYTF.

The rearrangement joins TRBV28 to TRBJ2-7, with D hard to call. This CDR3 region has 14 residues. V lost 0 bases and J 5 bases, leaving 11 bases between the germline ends. CDR1 and CDR2 from the germline V gene are MDHEN and SYDVKM. CDR3 bases: TGTGCCAGCAGTTTATGGCGTCAGTCCCACGAGCAGTACTTC. It yields the protein CASSLWRQSHEQYF.

This chain links TRBV7-3 with TRBJ2-6; no reliable D call. The germline V gene has CDR1 SGHTA and CDR2 FQGTGA. The V gene lost 2 bases and the J gene lost 1 base, with 21 bases spanning the gap. CDR3 length: 20 residues. CDR3 loop: CASSLFPPQGARSGANVLTF. The CDR3 region has the DNA TGTGCCAGCAGCTTATTTCCCCCACAAGGTGCCCGTTCTGGGGCCAACGTCCTGACTTTC.

V and J are TRBV4-1 and TRBJ2-7, with D perhaps matching TRBD2 (6 bases). The CDR3 extends over 14 amino acids. Trimming stripped 5 bases from V and 0 bases from J, with 11 bases between. Germline loops: CDR1 MGHRA, CDR2 YSYEKL. The CDR3 DNA sequence: TGCGCCAGCAGCACAGGCGGGGACTCCTACGAGCAGTACTTC. Translation gives CASSTGGDSYEQYF.

The chain is built from TRBV5-1 and TRBJ2-7, with 9 bases identical to TRBD2. The CDR3 consists of 15 residues. Germline CDR1 SGHRS, CDR2 YFSETQ. J gave up 1 base and V 0 bases, and 2 bases lay outside the gene matches. CDR3 bases: TGCGCCAGCAGCTTGGCGCTAGCGGGATCCTACGAGCAGTACTTC. Translation gives CASSLALAGSYEQYF.

This sequence joins TRBV7-9 and TRBJ1-4, with 7 bases identical to TRBD1. V gave up 6 bases and J gave up 8 bases; unmatched junction bases: 9. CDR1 SEHNR and CDR2 FQNEAQ come from the germline V gene (reference sequence). CDR3 size: 14 residues. CDR3 sequence reads: CASRDGQVFEKLFF. The CDR3 DNA sequence: TGTGCCAGCAGGGACGGACAGGTTTTCGAAAAACTGTTTTTT.

The gene calls are TRBV7-9 and TRBJ2-5; D may be TRBD1 (5 bases). This CDR3 is built from 18 residues. Trimming took off 7 bases at V and 2 bases at J, with 26 bases between the two ends. From germline, CDR1 is SEHNR and CDR2 FQNEAQ (reference sequence). CDR3 in amino acids: CASTPRSLGHLIQETQYF. The CDR3 bases are TGTGCCAGCACCCCCCGGTCCCTCGGACACCTTATTCAAGAGACCCAGTACTTC.

The chain joins TRBV7-9 to TRBJ1-2, with 12 bases aligning to TRBD1. The CDR3 loop spans 16 amino acids. With V trimmed by 5 bases and J by 3 bases, 7 bases remained unmatched. Germline values: CDR1 SEHNR, CDR2 FQNEAQ (reference sequence). CDR3 residues: CASSPTGTGGDYGYTF. As DNA, the CDR3 is TGTGCCAGCAGCCCCACAGGGACAGGGGGCGACTATGGCTACACCTTC. Filled out from reference TRBV7-9 and TRBJ1-2, the complete variable domain reads DTGVSQNPRHKITKRGQNVTFRCDPISEHNRLYWYRQTLGQGPEFLTYFQNEAQLEKSRLLSDRFSAERPKGSFSTLEIQRTEQGDSAMYLCASSPTGTGGDYGYTFGSGTRLTVV.

The chain combines TRBV28 with TRBJ1-4; D remains ambiguous. Germline V lookup: CDR1 MDHEN, CDR2 SYDVKM. V lost 3 bases and J 6 bases, leaving 11 bases between the germline ends. This CDR3 has 14 residues. CDR3 amino acids: CASSFALMDEKLFF. The CDR3 DNA is TGTGCCAGCAGTTTCGCCTTAATGGATGAAAAACTGTTTTTT.

The chain has TRBV5-4 and TRBJ2-3, with no clear D. The CDR3 runs to 14 residues. Germline CDR1 is SGHNT and CDR2 is YYREEE (reference sequence). Trimming pared 4 bases from V and 4 bases from J, leaving 13 bases between. Here the CDR3 reads CASSPANAADTQYF. The CDR3 coding sequence is TGTGCCAGCAGCCCCGCGAATGCAGCAGATACGCAGTATTTT.

This clone has more than one count but fewer than ten. The V call is TRBV5-4, the J call TRBJ2-1; D is ambiguous. The CDR3 runs 15 residues. Per the germline V gene, CDR1 is SGHNT and CDR2 is YYREEE (reference sequence). The V end was cut by 4 bases, the J end by 0 bases, with 11 bases between. The CDR3 protein is CASSQDLSSYNEQFF. In DNA, the CDR3 is TGTGCCAGCAGCCAAGATCTCAGCTCCTACAATGAGCAGTTCTTC.

CDR3 protein: CASSQVRGETQYF. CDR3 coding DNA: TGCGCCAGCAGCCAAGTAAGGGGAGAGACCCAGTACTTC. The chain is built from TRBV4-3 and TRBJ2-5; weak D call: TRBD1 (5 bases). CDR1 and CDR2 (germline): LGHNA, YSLEER. Trimming left V 1 base short and J 4 bases short, with 7 bases between. The CDR3 contains 13 residues.

The CDR3 region is CASSSLAGVVPNEQFF. The CDR3 region has the DNA TGTGCCAGCAGCTCCTTAGCGGGAGTGGTCCCCAATGAGCAGTTCTTC. V and J are TRBV9 and TRBJ2-1; TRBD2 matches at 9 bases. V trimming: 4 bases; J trimming: 6 bases; junction bases outside the gene matches: 11. CDR1 SGDLS and CDR2 YYNGEE come from the germline V gene. CDR3 length equals 16 residues. The full variable domain, with the rest looked up from reference TRBV9 and TRBJ2-1, is DSGVTQTPKHLITATGQRVTLRCSPRSGDLSVYWYQQSLDQGLQFLIQYYNGEERAKGNILERFSAQQFPDLHSELNLSSLELGDSALYFCASSSLAGVVPNEQFFGPGTRLTVL.

This clone came up once. The chain joins TRBV4-1 to TRBJ2-1; TRBD2 aligns across 11 bases. Germline lookup yields CDR1 MGHRA and CDR2 YSYEKL. Germline trimming cut 3 bases from V and 5 bases from J; bases unmatched to any gene: 12. This CDR3 comprises 18 residues. CDR3 loop: CASSHTLPGLADDNEQFF. The CDR3 DNA reads TGCGCCAGCAGCCATACTCTACCGGGACTAGCGGACGACAATGAGCAGTTCTTC.

The rearrangement uses TRBV28 and TRBJ2-3; 11 bases are shared with TRBD2. J was trimmed by 2 bases and V by 3 bases; bases with no gene match: 7. The CDR3 spans 17 residues. Germline lookup yields CDR1 MDHEN and CDR2 SYDVKM. Here the CDR3 DNA reads TGTGCCAGCAGTTTTGACCGACTAGCGGGAAACACAGATACGCAGTATTTT. This translates into CASSFDRLAGNTDTQYF.

The gene calls are TRBV27 and TRBJ1-4; D is uncertain. The CDR3 consists of 15 residues. Per the germline V gene, CDR1 is MNHEY and CDR2 is SMNVEV (reference sequence). Trimming took off 4 bases at V and 3 bases at J, with 12 bases between the two ends. The CDR3 coding sequence is TGTGCCAGCAGTTCCCTATCAGTGGCTAATGAAAAACTGTTTTTT. It yields the protein CASSSLSVANEKLFF.

This chain joins TRBV5-4 and TRBJ2-7; perhaps TRBD1 as D (8 bases). The CDR3 runs 16 residues. Trimming took off 4 bases at V and 7 bases at J, with 24 bases between the two ends. In germline, CDR1 is SGHNT, CDR2 YYREEE (reference sequence). As DNA, the CDR3 is TGTGCCAGCAGCACAGGGGGGGCGGGAGCCCGAGAGGAGCAGTACTTC. It codes for CASSTGGAGAREEQYF.

This chain joins TRBV7-8 and TRBJ1-1; no clear D gene. Looked up from germline, CDR1 is SGHVS and CDR2 is FQNEAQ. This CDR3 has 14 amino acids. V was pared by 7 bases and J by 0 bases, with 12 bases between. The CDR3 sequence is CASIKTVMNTEAFF. CDR3 bases: TGTGCCAGCATCAAGACCGTAATGAACACTGAAGCTTTCTTT.

The V gene is TRBV2, the J gene TRBJ1-3, with 7 nucleotides matching TRBD1. Germline values: CDR1 SNHLY, CDR2 FYNNEI. J was trimmed by 4 bases and V by 5 bases; bases with no gene match: 11. The CDR3 spans 16 residues. The CDR3 loop is CASSTKQGSGGNTIYF. Written as DNA, the CDR3 is TGTGCCAGCAGTACCAAACAGGGGTCGGGGGGAAACACCATATATTTT.